This TCR beta chain was profiled in a study of T cell responses to AZD1222 COVID-19 vaccine. Overall study findings and caveats: Spike-specific TCR repertoires showed rising breadth and depth after two AZD1222 doses. Across spike, vaccine-associated CD4 TCRs were found, dominant at 160-218 and 743-854. Donors were mostly white British, more females; clonal diversity possibly underestimated.

CDR1 and CDR2 (germline): LNHDA, SQIVND (reference sequence). Trimming took 3 bases from V and 8 from J, leaving 12 bases between them. CDR3 length: 13 amino acids. Samples with a second dose at about 4 or about 12 weeks were pooled together. This clone was counted once. Its cognate antigen is unknown. Here immunoSEQ multiplex PCR was the method, and the copy in TCRdb shows in-frame clones only, minus some. The data contain 100,000 to 120,000 clones, 70% to 90% of them singletons. The gene calls are TRBV19 and TRBJ2-3; D not certain. This sequence was found in an adult who received the AZD1222 COVID-19 vaccine. Sequences were derived from peripheral blood, sampled 28 days after the second AZD1222 dose. Here the CDR3 reads CASSIPQTGTQYF. The CDR3 DNA reads as TGTGCCAGTAGTATCCCGCAAACTGGTACGCAGTATTTT.